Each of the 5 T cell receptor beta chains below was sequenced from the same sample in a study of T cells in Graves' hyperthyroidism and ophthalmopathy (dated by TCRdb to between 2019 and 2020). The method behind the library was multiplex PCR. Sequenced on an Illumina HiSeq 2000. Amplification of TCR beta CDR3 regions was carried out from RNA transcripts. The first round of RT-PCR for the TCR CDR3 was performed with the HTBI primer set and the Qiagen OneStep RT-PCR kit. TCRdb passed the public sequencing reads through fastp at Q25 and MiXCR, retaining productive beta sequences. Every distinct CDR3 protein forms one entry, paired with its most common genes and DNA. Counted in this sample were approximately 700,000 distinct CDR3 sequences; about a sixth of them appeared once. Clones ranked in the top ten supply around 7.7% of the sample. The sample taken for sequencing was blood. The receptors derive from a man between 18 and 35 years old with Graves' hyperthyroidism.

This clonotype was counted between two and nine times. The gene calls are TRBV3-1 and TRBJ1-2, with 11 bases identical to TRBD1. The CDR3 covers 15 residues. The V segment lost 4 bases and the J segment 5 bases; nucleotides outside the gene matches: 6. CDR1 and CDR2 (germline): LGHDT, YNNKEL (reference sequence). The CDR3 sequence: CASSPDRGREYGYTF. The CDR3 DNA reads TGTGCCAGCAGCCCGGACAGGGGGCGAGAGTATGGCTACACCTTC.

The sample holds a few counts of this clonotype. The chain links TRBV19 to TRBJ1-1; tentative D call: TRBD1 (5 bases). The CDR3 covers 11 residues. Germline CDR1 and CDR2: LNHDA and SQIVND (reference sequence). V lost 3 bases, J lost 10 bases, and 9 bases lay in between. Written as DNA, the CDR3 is TGTGCCAGTAGTATTACAGGAGTAGCTTTCTTT. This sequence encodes CASSITGVAFF.

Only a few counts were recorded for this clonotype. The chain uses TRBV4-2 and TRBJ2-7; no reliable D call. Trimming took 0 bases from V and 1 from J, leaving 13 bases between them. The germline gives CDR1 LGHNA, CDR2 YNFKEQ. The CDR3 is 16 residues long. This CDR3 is CASSQDLRRGSYEQYF. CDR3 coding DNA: TGTGCCAGCAGCCAAGATCTGCGGAGAGGTTCCTACGAGCAGTACTTC.

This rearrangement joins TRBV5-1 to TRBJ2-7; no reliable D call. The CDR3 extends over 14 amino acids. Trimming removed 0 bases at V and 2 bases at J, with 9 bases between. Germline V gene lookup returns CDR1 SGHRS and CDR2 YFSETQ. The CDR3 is CASSLAPRAYEQYF. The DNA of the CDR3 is TGCGCCAGCAGCTTGGCCCCTCGCGCCTACGAGCAGTACTTC.

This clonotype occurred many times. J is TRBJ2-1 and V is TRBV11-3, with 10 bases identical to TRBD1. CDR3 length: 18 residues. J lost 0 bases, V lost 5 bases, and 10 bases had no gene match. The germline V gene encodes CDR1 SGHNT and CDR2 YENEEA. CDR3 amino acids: CASSGRDRGLGSYNEQFF. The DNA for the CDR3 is TGTGCCAGCAGCGGTCGGGACAGGGGCCTTGGCTCCTACAATGAGCAGTTCTTC.